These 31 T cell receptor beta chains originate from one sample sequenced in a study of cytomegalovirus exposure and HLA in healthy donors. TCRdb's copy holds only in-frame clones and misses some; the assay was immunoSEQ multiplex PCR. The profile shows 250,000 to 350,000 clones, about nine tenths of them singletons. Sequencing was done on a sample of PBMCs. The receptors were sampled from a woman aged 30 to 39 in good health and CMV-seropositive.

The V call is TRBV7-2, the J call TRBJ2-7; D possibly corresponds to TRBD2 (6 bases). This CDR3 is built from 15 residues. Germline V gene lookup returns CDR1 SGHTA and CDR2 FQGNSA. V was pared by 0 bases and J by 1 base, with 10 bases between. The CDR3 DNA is TGTGCCAGCAGCTTAGCGGGAGGCCCTTCCTACGAGCAGTACTTC. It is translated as CASSLAGGPSYEQYF.

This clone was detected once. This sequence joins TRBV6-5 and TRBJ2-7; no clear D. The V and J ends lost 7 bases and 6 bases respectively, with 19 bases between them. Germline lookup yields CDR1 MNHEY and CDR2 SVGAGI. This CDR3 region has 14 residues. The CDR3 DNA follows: TGTGCCAGCACCGAGGTAGGAGATGCCCGCGAGCAGTACTTC. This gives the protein CASTEVGDAREQYF.

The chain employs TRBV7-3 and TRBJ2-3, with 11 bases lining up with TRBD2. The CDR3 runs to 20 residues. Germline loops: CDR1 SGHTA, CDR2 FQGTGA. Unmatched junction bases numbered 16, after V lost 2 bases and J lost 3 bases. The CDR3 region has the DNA TGTGCCAGCAGCTTATGGGGGCTAGCGGGAGGCCCCGGTGAAACAGATACGCAGTATTTT. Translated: CASSLWGLAGGPGETDTQYF.

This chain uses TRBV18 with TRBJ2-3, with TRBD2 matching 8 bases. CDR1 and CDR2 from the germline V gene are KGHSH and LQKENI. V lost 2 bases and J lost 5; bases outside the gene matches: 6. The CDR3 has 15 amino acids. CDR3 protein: CASSPNPGTRDTQYF. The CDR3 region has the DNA TGTGCCAGCTCACCAAACCCCGGGACTAGAGATACGCAGTATTTT.

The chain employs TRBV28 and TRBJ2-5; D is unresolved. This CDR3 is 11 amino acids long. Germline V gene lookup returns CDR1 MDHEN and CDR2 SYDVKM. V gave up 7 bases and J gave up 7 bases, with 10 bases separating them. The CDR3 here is CASTSPGTQYF. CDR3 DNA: TGTGCCAGCACCAGCCCCGGGACCCAGTACTTC.

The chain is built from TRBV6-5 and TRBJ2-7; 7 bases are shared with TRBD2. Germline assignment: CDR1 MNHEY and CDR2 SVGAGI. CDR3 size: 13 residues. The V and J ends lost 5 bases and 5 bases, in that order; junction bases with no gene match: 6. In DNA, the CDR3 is TGTGCCAGCAGTATGACTAGCTACAACGAGCAGTACTTC. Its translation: CASSMTSYNEQYF.

Here the CDR3 reads CASTLLGSQNEKLFF. CDR3 sequence (DNA): TGTGCCAGCACTCTACTCGGCAGCCAGAATGAAAAACTGTTTTTT. V is TRBV28 and J is TRBJ1-4; D ambiguous. Trimming shortened V by 7 bases and J by 5 bases, and 17 bases separated the two germline ends. Germline loops: CDR1 MDHEN, CDR2 SYDVKM. The CDR3 is made up of 15 amino acids. Based on the CDR3 plus reference TRBV28 and TRBJ1-4, the full variable domain is DVKVTQSSRYLVKRTGEKVFLECVQDMDHENMFWYRQDPGLGLRLIYFSYDVKMKEKGDIPEGYSVSREKKERFSLILESASTNQTSMYLCASTLLGSQNEKLFFGSGTQLSVL.

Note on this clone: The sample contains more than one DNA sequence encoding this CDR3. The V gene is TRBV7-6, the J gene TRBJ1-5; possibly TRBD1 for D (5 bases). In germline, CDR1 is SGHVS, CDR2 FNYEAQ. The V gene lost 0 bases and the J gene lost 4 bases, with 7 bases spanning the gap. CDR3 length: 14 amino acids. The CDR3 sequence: CASSLAEGNQPQHF. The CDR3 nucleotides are TGTGCCAGCAGCTTAGCTGAGGGGAATCAGCCCCAGCATTTT.

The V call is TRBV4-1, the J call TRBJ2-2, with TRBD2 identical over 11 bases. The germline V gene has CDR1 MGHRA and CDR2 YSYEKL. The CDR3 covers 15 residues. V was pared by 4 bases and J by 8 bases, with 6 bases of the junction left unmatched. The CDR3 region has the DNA TGCGCCAGCAGCCGCATACTAGCGGGAGAGGGGGAGCTGTTTTTT. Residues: CASSRILAGEGELFF.

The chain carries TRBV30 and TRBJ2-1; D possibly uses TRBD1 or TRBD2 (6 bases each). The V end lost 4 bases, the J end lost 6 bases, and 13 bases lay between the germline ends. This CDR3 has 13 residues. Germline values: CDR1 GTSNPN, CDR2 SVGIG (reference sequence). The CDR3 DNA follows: TGTGCCTGGAAATGGGGGGCCGGCAATGAGCAGTTCTTC. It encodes CAWKWGAGNEQFF.

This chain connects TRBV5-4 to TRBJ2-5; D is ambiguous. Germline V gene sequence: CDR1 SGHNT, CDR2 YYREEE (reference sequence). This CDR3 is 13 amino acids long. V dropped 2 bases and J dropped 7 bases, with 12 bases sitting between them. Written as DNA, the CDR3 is TGTGCCAGCAGCTTCGACAAATTGGGGACCCAGTACTTC. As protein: CASSFDKLGTQYF. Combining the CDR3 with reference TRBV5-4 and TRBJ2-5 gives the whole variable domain ETGVTQSPTHLIKTRGQQVTLRCSSQSGHNTVSWYQQALGQGPQFIFQYYREEENGRGNFPPRFSGLQFPNYSSELNVNALELDDSALYLCASSFDKLGTQYFGPGTRLLVL.

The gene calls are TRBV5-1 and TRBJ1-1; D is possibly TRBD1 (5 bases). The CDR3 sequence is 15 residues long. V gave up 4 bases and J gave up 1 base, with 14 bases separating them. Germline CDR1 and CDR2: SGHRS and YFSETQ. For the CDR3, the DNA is TGCGCCAGCAGCCCGCCCATGGACAAGAACACTGAAGCTTTCTTT. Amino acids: CASSPPMDKNTEAFF. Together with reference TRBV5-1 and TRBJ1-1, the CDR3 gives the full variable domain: KAGVTQTPRYLIKTRGQQVTLSCSPISGHRSVSWYQQTPGQGLQFLFEYFSETQRNKGNFPGRFSGRQFSNSRSEMNVSTLELGDSALYLCASSPPMDKNTEAFFGQGTRLTVV.

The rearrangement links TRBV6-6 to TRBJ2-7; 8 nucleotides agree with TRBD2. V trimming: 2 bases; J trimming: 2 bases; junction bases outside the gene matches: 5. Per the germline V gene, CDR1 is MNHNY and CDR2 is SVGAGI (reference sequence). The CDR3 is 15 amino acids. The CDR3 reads CASSYPLAGTYEQYF. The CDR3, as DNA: TGTGCCAGCAGTTACCCCTTAGCGGGAACCTACGAGCAGTACTTC.

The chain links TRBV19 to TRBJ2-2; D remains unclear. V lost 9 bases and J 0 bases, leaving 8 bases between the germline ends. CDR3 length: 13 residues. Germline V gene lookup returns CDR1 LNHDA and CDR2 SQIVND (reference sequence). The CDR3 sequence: CASSRANTGELFF. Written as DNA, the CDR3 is TGTGCCAGCTCTCGGGCGAACACCGGGGAGCTGTTTTTT.

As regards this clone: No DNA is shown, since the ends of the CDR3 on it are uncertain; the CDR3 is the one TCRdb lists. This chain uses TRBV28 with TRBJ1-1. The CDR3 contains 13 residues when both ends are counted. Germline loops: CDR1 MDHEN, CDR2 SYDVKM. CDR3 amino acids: CASSSSGYTEAFF.

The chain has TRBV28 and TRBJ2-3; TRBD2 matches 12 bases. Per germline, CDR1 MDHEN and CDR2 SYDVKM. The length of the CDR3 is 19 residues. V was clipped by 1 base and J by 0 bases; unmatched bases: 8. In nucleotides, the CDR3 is TGTGCCAGCAGTTTATCCAGGACTAGCGGGACTCATAGCACAGATACGCAGTATTTT. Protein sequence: CASSLSRTSGTHSTDTQYF.

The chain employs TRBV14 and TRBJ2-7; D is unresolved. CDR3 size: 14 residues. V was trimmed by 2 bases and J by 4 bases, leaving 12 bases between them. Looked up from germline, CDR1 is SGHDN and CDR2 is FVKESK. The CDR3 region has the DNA TGTGCCAGCAGCCAACCCCCTGGGATGTACGAGCAGTACTTC. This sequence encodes CASSQPPGMYEQYF.

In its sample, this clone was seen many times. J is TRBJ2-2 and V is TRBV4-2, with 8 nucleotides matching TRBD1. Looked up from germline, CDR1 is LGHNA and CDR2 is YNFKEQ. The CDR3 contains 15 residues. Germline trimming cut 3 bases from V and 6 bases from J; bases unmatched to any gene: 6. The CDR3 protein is CASSHSGQGAGELFF. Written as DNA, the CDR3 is TGTGCCAGCAGCCACTCCGGACAGGGAGCCGGGGAGCTGTTTTTT.

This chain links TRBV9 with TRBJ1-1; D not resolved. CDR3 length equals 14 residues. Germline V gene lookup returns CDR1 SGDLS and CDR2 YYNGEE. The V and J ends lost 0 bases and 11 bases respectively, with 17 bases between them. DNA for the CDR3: TGTGCCAGCAGCGTAGAGGGCGGTGGCCCAGTGGCTTTCTTT. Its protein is CASSVEGGGPVAFF.

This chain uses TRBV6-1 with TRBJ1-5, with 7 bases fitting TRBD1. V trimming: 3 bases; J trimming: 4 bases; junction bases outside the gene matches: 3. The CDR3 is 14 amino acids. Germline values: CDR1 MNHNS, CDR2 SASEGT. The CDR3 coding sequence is TGTGCCAGCAGTGACTCAGGGGGGAATCAGCCCCAGCATTTT. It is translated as CASSDSGGNQPQHF.

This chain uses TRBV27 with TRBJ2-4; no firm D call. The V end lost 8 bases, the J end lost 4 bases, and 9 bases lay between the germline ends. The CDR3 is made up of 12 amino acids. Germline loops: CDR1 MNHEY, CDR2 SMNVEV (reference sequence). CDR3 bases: TGTGCCAGCCCCGCAGAGAAAAACATTCAGTACTTC. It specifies CASPAEKNIQYF.

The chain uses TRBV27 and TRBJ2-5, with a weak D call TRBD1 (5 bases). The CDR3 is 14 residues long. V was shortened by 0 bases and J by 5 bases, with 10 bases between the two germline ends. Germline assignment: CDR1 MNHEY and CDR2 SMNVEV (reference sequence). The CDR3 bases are TGTGCCAGCAGTTTATCAGGACATGTCGAGACCCAGTACTTC. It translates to CASSLSGHVETQYF.

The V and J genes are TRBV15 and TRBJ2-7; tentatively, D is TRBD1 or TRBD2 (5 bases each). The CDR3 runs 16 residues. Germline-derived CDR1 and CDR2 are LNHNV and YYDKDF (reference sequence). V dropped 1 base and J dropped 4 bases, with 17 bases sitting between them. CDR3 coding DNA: TGTGCCACCAGCAGAGGGAAAGGGGTGGGGACGTACGAGCAGTACTTC. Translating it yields CATSRGKGVGTYEQYF.

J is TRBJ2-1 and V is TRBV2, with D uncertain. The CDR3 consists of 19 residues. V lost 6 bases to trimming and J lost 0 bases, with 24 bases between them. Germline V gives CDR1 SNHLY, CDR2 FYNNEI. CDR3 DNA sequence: TGTGCCAGCAGAACCAATAGGGATTCGACTCCGAGCTCCTACAATGAGCAGTTCTTC. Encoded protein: CASRTNRDSTPSSYNEQFF.

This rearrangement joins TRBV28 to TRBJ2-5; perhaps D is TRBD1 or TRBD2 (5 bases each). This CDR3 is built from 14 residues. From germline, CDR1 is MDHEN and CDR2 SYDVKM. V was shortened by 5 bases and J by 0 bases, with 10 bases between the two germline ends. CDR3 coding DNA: TGTGCCAGCAGTCCAGGGACGTACCAAGAGACCCAGTACTTC. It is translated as CASSPGTYQETQYF.

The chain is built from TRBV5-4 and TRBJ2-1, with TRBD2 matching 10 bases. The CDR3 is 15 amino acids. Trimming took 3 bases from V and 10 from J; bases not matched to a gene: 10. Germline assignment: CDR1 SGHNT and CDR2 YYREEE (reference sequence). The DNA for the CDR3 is TGTGCCAGCAGCTGGCGGCCTAGCGGGAGCTTCGAGCAGTTCTTC. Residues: CASSWRPSGSFEQFF.

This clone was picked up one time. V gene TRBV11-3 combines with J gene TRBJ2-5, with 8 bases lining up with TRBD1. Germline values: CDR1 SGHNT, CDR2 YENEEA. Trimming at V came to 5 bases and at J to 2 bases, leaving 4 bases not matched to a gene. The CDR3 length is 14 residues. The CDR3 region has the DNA TGTGCCAGCAGCCCAGGGACAGGTCAAGAGACCCAGTACTTC. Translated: CASSPGTGQETQYF.

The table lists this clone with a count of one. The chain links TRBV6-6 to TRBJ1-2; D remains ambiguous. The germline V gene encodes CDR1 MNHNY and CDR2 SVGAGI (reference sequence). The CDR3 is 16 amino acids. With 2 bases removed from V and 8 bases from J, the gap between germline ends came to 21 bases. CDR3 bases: TGTGCCAGCAGTTACAATAGCGATGGACGACTTAAGGGCTACACCTTC. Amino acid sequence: CASSYNSDGRLKGYTF.

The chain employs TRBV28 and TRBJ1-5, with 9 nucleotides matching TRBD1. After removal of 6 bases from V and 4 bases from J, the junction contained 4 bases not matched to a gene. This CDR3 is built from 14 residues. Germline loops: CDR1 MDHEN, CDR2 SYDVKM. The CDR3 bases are TGTGCCAGCAGGCACGGGACAGGGAATCAGCCCCAGCATTTT. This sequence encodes CASRHGTGNQPQHF.

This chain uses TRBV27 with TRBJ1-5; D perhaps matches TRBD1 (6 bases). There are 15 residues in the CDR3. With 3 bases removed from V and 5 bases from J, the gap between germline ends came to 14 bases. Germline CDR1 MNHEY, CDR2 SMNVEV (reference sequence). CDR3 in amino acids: CASSFRGTRDQPQHF. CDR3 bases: TGTGCCAGCAGTTTTCGGGGGACAAGAGATCAGCCCCAGCATTTT.

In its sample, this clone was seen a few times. CDR3 DNA sequence: TGTGCCGGGGGAGGGGACCCCTACGAGCAGTACTTC. Its translation: CAGGGDPYEQYF. This rearrangement joins TRBV30 to TRBJ2-7; 7 bases line up with TRBD2. V shed 8 bases, J shed 2 bases, and the junction held 6 bases outside the gene matches. The germline V gene encodes CDR1 GTSNPN and CDR2 SVGIG (reference sequence). CDR3 length: 12 residues.